One and the same sample provided the 31 T cell receptor beta chains below, sequenced in a study of blood T cells in healthy people across ages. Sample-barcoded 5' priming and a J-beta primer mix drove a second PCR of about 7 to 12 cycles. MiXCR, applied by TCRdb to the 5' RACE reads, yields one record per CDR3 protein. The sample holds nearly 1 million distinct CDR3 sequences, around 54% seen once. The sample comprised blood. The source is a woman in her fifties or sixties in good health.

The CDR3 bases are TGTGCCAGCAGTTTCCCGCGGACGGGGGGCCACAATGAGCAGTTCTTC. This translates into CASSFPRTGGHNEQFF. This chain joins TRBV28 and TRBJ2-1; D possibly corresponds to TRBD2 (7 bases). Germline-derived CDR1 and CDR2 are MDHEN and SYDVKM. The CDR3 runs 16 residues. V was trimmed by 3 bases and J by 5 bases, leaving 17 bases between them.

The chain couples TRBV28 to TRBJ2-7, with 7 bases matching TRBD2. CDR1 and CDR2 (germline): MDHEN, SYDVKM. With 5 bases clipped from V and 2 bases from J, the junction kept 6 bases outside the gene matches. The CDR3 sequence is 14 residues long. DNA of the CDR3: TGTGCCAGCAGTACCGGACTAGTCACCTACGAGCAGTACTTC. This encodes CASSTGLVTYEQYF.

The sample holds a few counts of this clonotype. The chain carries TRBV7-9 and TRBJ2-5; 9 bases are shared with TRBD2. Looked up from germline, CDR1 is SEHNR and CDR2 is FQNEAQ (reference sequence). The CDR3 runs 17 residues. V trimming: 3 bases; J trimming: 4 bases; junction bases outside the gene matches: 12. CDR3 DNA sequence: TGTGCCAGCAGCTTTCCCCGAGGCGGGAGGGCCGGAGAGACCCAGTACTTC. Translated, it gives CASSFPRGGRAGETQYF.

This clonotype was found a few times. The rearrangement uses TRBV20-1 and TRBJ2-6; 10 bases line up with TRBD1. Per germline, CDR1 DFQATT and CDR2 SNEGSKA (reference sequence). Trimming took 5 bases from V and 3 from J; bases not matched to a gene: 4. This CDR3 has 15 residues. The CDR3 loop is CSASTGGFGANVLTF. In nucleotides, the CDR3 is TGCAGTGCTTCGACAGGGGGCTTTGGGGCCAACGTCCTGACTTTC.

This chain uses TRBV29-1 with TRBJ2-3; D possibly corresponds to TRBD2 (6 bases). Germline V gene lookup returns CDR1 SQVTM and CDR2 ANQGSEA. V was clipped by 5 bases and J by 1 base, with 13 bases between them. This CDR3 spans 14 amino acids. CDR3 nucleotide sequence: TGCAGCGTTAAAAGCGGGCTTGGCACAGATACGCAGTATTTT. Translation gives CSVKSGLGTDTQYF.

V and J are TRBV10-3 and TRBJ2-7, with 11 bases that match TRBD2. CDR1 and CDR2 from the germline V gene are ENHRY and SYGVKD. Trimming took 6 bases from V and 3 from J; bases not matched to a gene: 7. There are 15 residues in the CDR3. The CDR3 nucleotides read TGTGCCATCAGCCCCTCCGGGACTAGCGGCTACGAGCAGTACTTC. Residues: CAISPSGTSGYEQYF.

The J gene is TRBJ2-4, the V gene TRBV20-1; 11 positions agree with TRBD2. The CDR3 is made up of 15 amino acids. V lost 3 bases and J lost 13; bases outside the gene matches: 14. CDR1 is DFQATT, CDR2 SNEGSKA, per germline (reference sequence). The CDR3 DNA reads TGCAGTGCTAGTCCTGCTCGACTAGCGGGATGGGAGCAGTACTTC. It codes for CSASPARLAGWEQYF.

CDR3 coding DNA: TGTGCCAGCAGCCAACCGACACAAAACTGCGAGCAGTACTTC. This sequence encodes CASSQPTQNCEQYF. J is TRBJ2-7 and V is TRBV4-2; D call uncertain. CDR3 length equals 14 residues. Germline CDR1 reads LGHNA; CDR2 reads YNFKEQ. Trimming cost V 2 bases and J 6 bases, with 14 bases left between them.

This clonotype has only a few counts. The chain is built from TRBV29-1 and TRBJ2-1; TRBD2 agrees at 9 bases. The germline V gene encodes CDR1 SQVTM and CDR2 ANQGSEA. Trimming cost V 2 bases and J 7 bases; bases outside gene matches: 6. The CDR3 extends over 14 amino acids. DNA for the CDR3: TGCAGCGTTGAACCAGCGGGAGGATATAATGAGCAGTTCTTC. The encoded protein is CSVEPAGGYNEQFF.

The rearrangement uses TRBV12-3 or TRBV12-4 and TRBJ1-5; no definite D call. The V end lost 7 bases, the J end lost 3 bases, and 10 bases lay between the germline ends. This CDR3 is 13 amino acids long. CDR3 DNA: TGTGCCAGCACCGTTGGCTTCAATCAGCCCCAGCATTTT. This gives the protein CASTVGFNQPQHF.

There are a few counts of this clonotype. This sequence joins TRBV20-1 and TRBJ2-1, with 10 bases matching TRBD1. The CDR3 totals 14 residues. V was pared by 3 bases and J by 4 bases, with 3 bases of the junction left unmatched. Per the germline V gene, CDR1 is DFQATT and CDR2 is SNEGSKA (reference sequence). Here the CDR3 reads CSASRGQGYNEQFF. The CDR3 nucleotides read TGCAGTGCTAGTAGGGGACAGGGGTACAATGAGCAGTTCTTC.

The chain's CDR3 is CASKNDRFSYNEQFF. DNA of the CDR3: TGTGCCAGCAAGAACGACAGGTTCTCCTACAATGAGCAGTTCTTC. V usage is TRBV6-1 and J usage is TRBJ2-1, with D possibly matching TRBD1 (6 bases). V dropped 7 bases and J dropped 0 bases, with 13 bases sitting between them. The CDR3 is 15 amino acids. Per the germline V gene, CDR1 is MNHNS and CDR2 is SASEGT.

CDR3 coding DNA: TGTGCCAGCAGCTCTGGCATACAGATACTAGCCAAAAACATTCAGTACTTC. This encodes CASSSGIQILAKNIQYF. V usage is TRBV5-6 and J usage is TRBJ2-4; no clear D gene. CDR3 length: 17 residues. CDR1 is SGHDT and CDR2 is YYEEEE in the germline V gene. Trimming took 3 bases from V and 0 from J, leaving 16 bases between them.

This clonotype has just a few counts. One end of the junction fails to match germline, which may point to a read error. The chain uses TRBV5-1 and TRBJ2-3, with a weak D call TRBD1 (5 bases). Germline CDR1 and CDR2: SGHRS and YFSETQ. The CDR3 runs to 14 residues. The CDR3: CASSLGAATDTQYF. CDR3 bases: TGTGCCAGCAGCTTAGGGGCAGCTACAGATACGCAGTATTTT.

The CDR3 loop is CASGNRGKTQYF. CDR3 DNA sequence: TGTGCCAGCGGGAACAGGGGAAAGACCCAGTACTTC. The chain employs TRBV6-5 and TRBJ2-7; 7 bases match TRBD1. The end of the DNA aligns better with TRBJ2-5, so the J call may be wrong. The CDR3 covers 12 residues. Germline lookup yields CDR1 MNHEY and CDR2 SVGAGI.

This rearrangement joins TRBV28 to TRBJ2-7; D unresolved. Germline loops: CDR1 MDHEN, CDR2 SYDVKM. The V end lost 3 bases, the J end lost 2 bases, and 11 bases lay between the germline ends. The CDR3 is 14 residues long. CDR3 sequence reads: CASSFPANAYEQYF. The CDR3 DNA follows: TGTGCCAGCAGTTTTCCAGCGAACGCCTACGAGCAGTACTTC.

The chain has TRBV24-1 and TRBJ2-5; 9 bases fit TRBD1. CDR1 is KGHDR and CDR2 is SFDVKD in the germline V gene. The CDR3 length is 15 residues. Losses at the gene ends were 6 bases for V and 11 bases for J; bases not matched to a gene: 15. The CDR3 loop is CATSSTGGSYNGQYF. In nucleotides, the CDR3 is TGTGCCACCAGTAGTACAGGGGGCTCCTACAATGGGCAGTACTTC.

Here the CDR3 DNA reads TGCAGCGTTGAAGGCGGGCGCGGGCAAGAGACCCAGTACTTC. The encoded protein is CSVEGGRGQETQYF. The rearrangement joins TRBV29-1 to TRBJ2-5; tentatively, D is TRBD2 (5 bases). Trimming took off 1 base at V and 2 bases at J, with 11 bases between the two ends. Germline CDR1 and CDR2: SQVTM and ANQGSEA. CDR3 length: 14 residues.

The chain is built from TRBV2 and TRBJ2-4; the match to TRBD2 covers 11 bases. V lost 6 bases and J lost 6; bases outside the gene matches: 7. This CDR3 comprises 15 residues. Germline CDR1 and CDR2: SNHLY and FYNNEI. The CDR3 is CASRETLAGGNIQYF. The DNA of the CDR3 is TGTGCCAGCAGGGAGACCCTAGCGGGAGGAAACATTCAGTACTTC.

This clonotype was seen a few times. This chain uses TRBV6-2 or TRBV6-3 with TRBJ2-7; perhaps D is TRBD1 or TRBD2 (6 bases each). V was trimmed by 2 bases and J by 3 bases, leaving 14 bases between them. Germline values: CDR1 MNHEY, CDR2 SVGEGT. The CDR3 is made up of 15 amino acids. CDR3 DNA sequence: TGTGCCAGCAGTTACGCCGGAGGGGGACTCTACGAGCAGTACTTC. Its translation: CASSYAGGGLYEQYF.

This chain uses TRBV4-1 with TRBJ1-5, with TRBD1 as a possible D gene (5 bases). This CDR3 region has 15 residues. Germline CDR1 MGHRA, CDR2 YSYEKL. The germline V and J ends were trimmed by 3 bases and 4 bases, with 13 bases remaining between them. CDR3 in amino acids: CASSQMGLSNQPQHF. CDR3 sequence (DNA): TGCGCCAGCAGCCAGATGGGACTGAGTAATCAGCCCCAGCATTTT.

This chain links TRBV2 with TRBJ1-5; D is unresolved. Germline V lookup: CDR1 SNHLY, CDR2 FYNNEI. Deletions cut 8 bases from V and 5 bases from J, with 13 bases between. This CDR3 is 13 amino acids long. The CDR3 nucleotides read TGTGCCAGCCAACCTGACGTTGATCAGCCCCAGCATTTT. It translates to CASQPDVDQPQHF.

The V call is TRBV20-1, the J call TRBJ1-5, with a weak D call TRBD1 (5 bases). Germline CDR1 and CDR2: DFQATT and SNEGSKA (reference sequence). The V end lost 3 bases, the J end lost 2 bases, and 14 bases lay between the germline ends. The CDR3 runs to 15 residues. The DNA for the CDR3 is TGCAGTGCTAGTAGGCGGCAGGGTGGCAATCAGCCCCAGCATTTT. Translating gives CSASRRQGGNQPQHF.

The rearrangement links TRBV15 to TRBJ2-1; D unclear. CDR3 length: 16 amino acids. CDR1 is LNHNV and CDR2 is YYDKDF in the germline V gene (reference sequence). Trimming removed 0 bases at V and 0 bases at J, with 9 bases between. In DNA form, the CDR3 reads TGTGCCACCAGCAGAGATAGGTCCAGCTCCTACAATGAGCAGTTCTTC. Residues: CATSRDRSSSYNEQFF.

To note about this clonotype: Mismatch with germline at one junction end may stem from a read error. The V gene is TRBV12-3 or TRBV12-4, the J gene TRBJ2-5; D is unresolved. CDR3 length: 11 amino acids. The CDR3 nucleotides read TGTGTCAGCAGTTTTCAGGAGACCCAGTACTTC. Its translation is CVSSFQETQYF.

The V and J genes are TRBV3-1 and TRBJ2-4; D gene ambiguous. Germline-derived CDR1 and CDR2 are LGHDT and YNNKEL (reference sequence). Trimming took 4 bases from V and 3 from J, leaving 16 bases between them. This CDR3 region has 16 residues. This CDR3 is CASSPGYLKGKNIQYF. The CDR3 DNA reads as TGTGCCAGCAGCCCAGGTTACCTCAAGGGCAAAAACATTCAGTACTTC.

The chain carries TRBV9 and TRBJ1-2; D perhaps matches TRBD1 (5 bases). The germline CDR1 and CDR2 sequences are SGDLS and YYNGEE. This CDR3 spans 15 amino acids. V dropped 4 bases and J dropped 0 bases, with 13 bases sitting between them. The CDR3, as DNA: TGTGCCAGCAGCCAGGGACTCGGATCTAACTATGGCTACACCTTC. Its translation: CASSQGLGSNYGYTF.

The gene calls are TRBV12-3 or TRBV12-4 and TRBJ2-3, with D tentatively TRBD1 (5 bases). The CDR3 totals 15 residues. Trimming left V 7 bases short and J 0 bases short, with 14 bases between. For the CDR3, the DNA is TGTGCCAGCACCAAAGGGGCTGATAGCACAGATACGCAGTATTTT. It specifies CASTKGADSTDTQYF.

In regard to this clonotype: A much larger clonotype is one base distant, so this may be a read error. The V call is TRBV7-2, the J call TRBJ2-7; tentatively, D is TRBD2 (6 bases). This CDR3 spans 12 amino acids. Germline CDR1 and CDR2: SGHTA and FQGNSA. CDR3 amino acids: CASSGGLYKQYF. The DNA of the CDR3 is TGTGCCAGCAGCGGAGGGCTCTACAAGCAGTACTTC.

This clonotype appeared once. This rearrangement joins TRBV28 to TRBJ1-1, with D hard to call. V was clipped by 7 bases and J by 1 base, with 13 bases between them. This CDR3 is 14 amino acids long. Germline values: CDR1 MDHEN, CDR2 SYDVKM. This chain's CDR3 is CASNGNAQNTEAFF. The CDR3 DNA reads TGTGCCAGCAACGGAAACGCGCAGAACACTGAAGCTTTCTTT.

V is TRBV12-3 or TRBV12-4 and J is TRBJ2-7; the match to TRBD2 covers 7 bases. This CDR3 is built from 18 residues. V shed 0 bases, J shed 6 bases, and the junction held 17 bases outside the gene matches. CDR3 residues: CASSLAPLATGAPSEQYF. CDR3 nucleotide sequence: TGTGCCAGCAGTTTAGCGCCACTAGCGACGGGAGCACCCTCCGAGCAGTACTTC.